The T cell receptor beta chain described here comes from a study of human T cells and chemical hapten exposure (dated by TCRdb to 2020 to 2023). About the full investigation: For sensitization, 2% DPC in acetone was applied to a roughly 2 cm by roughly 2 cm area of upper inner arm skin. Throughout the study period of about 23 weeks, patients also received therapeutic DPC doses to the scalp every week. Patch testing on the upper back used Finn chambers containing 0.01% DPC, with scoring done after 6 days according to International Contact Dermatitis Research Group standards. Alopecia areata with under or over 50% scalp involvement, alopecia totalis and alopecia universalis were represented in the patient cohort, which was mostly female. Libraries were pooled for sequencing, and per-sample TCR yields varied mainly because of small differences in library volumes within the pool. This study followed changes in the peripheral blood TCR repertoire in vivo during primary and secondary sensitization of alopecia patients to the hapten diphenylcyclopropenone (DPC). Patient blood was sampled pre-sensitization (week 0) and at 2, 6 and about 24 weeks after DPC sensitization. Blood for TCR sequencing was provided by twenty-nine alopecia patients at one to four time points (pre-sensitization, 2, 6 and 24 weeks).

Library construction relied on RACE. Reads for this sample came from a NextSeq 500. During library preparation, unique molecular identifiers were attached to individual cDNA molecules so that TCRs could be counted in a quantitative, reproducible way. For every blood RNA sample, sequencing covered both the TCR alpha and TCR beta chains. Turning to the authors' computational methods: A median of about 89,000 TCRs per sample was observed, with a range of roughly 23,224 to 700,000. V, J and CDR3 annotation of the TCR reads was performed with the Decombinator software suite. For the PS versus PT1 abundance plots, all samples were subsampled to the same number of TCRs (28,000). TCRs were defined as expanded if absent before sensitization and observed at least eight times at the 2-week time point. Using fastp at Q25 and MiXCR, TCRdb reprocessed the public reads and kept productive beta chains. Records with the same CDR3 protein are collapsed into one entry carrying the most frequent genes and DNA. TCRdb, not the original authors, processed these V and J calls. A total of 300,000 to 350,000 distinct CDR3 sequences appear in this sample, 6% to 8.5% of them only once. 7% to 10% of the sample is taken by the ten largest.

From cysteine to phenylalanine, the CDR3 is 14 amino acids long. The retained sequence is limited to the CDR3, 42 bases, with the frame set at the first base. V ends up 1 base short and J 4 bases short, with an unmatched junction base count of 2. In the germline V gene, CDR1 corresponds to LGHNA and CDR2 to YSLEER. This clonotype was seen at least ten times. Its antigen remains undetermined. Per-nucleotide qualities are absent, and no much larger clonotype sits a single base away. According to the study, the label for this sample's time point signals: patch test 1, 2 weeks after DPC sensitization. The treatment or condition label, read with the paper, signifies: therapeutic diphenylcyclopropenone sensitization with weekly scalp DPC. At every patch-test visit, the blood draw took place before the patch test was put on. Patients were considered eligible if aged 18 to 70, diagnosed with alopecia and deemed suitable for DPC therapy, and patients were excluded if pregnant. Total RNA was extracted from unfractionated whole blood that had been collected in Tempus Blood RNA tubes.

Beyond this particular receptor, the publication reports: Expanded TCRs formed significantly more large CDR3 similarity clusters than pre-sensitization or healthy control sets, consistent with antigen-driven responses. After repeated subsampling, the strength of the expansion versus patch-test correlation and the threshold at which it became significant changed. The number of TCRs above 1 in 1000 frequency did not change with DPC sensitization; there was no evidence of global repertoire structure alterations. The number of PT1 expanded TCRs positively correlated with patch test score, significant at thresholds 8, 16 and 32 but not 4. Alopecia, a presumed autoimmune disease, was present in all patients, so the immune response of the patients might differ from that of healthy individuals.

Recombination linked TRBV4-3 to TRBJ2-3; 7 bases in the middle match TRBD1. The sequencing used whole blood, collected in connection with sensitization to the hapten diphenylcyclopropenone (DPC). This receptor was obtained from a woman between 18 and 29 years old with alopecia areata. Some clones in this sample may be carry-over from other donors' samples. Here the CDR3 is given as CASSQGGGPDTQYF. The nucleotide sequence is TGCGCCAGCAGCCAAGGAGGGGGCCCAGATACGCAGTATTTT.